Presented here are 2 T cell receptor beta chains from one specimen sequenced in a study of PD-L1 blockade in urothelial cancer. Time point given: peripheral blood 6 weeks after treatment start. Generated by immunoSEQ multiplex PCR, the TCRdb table keeps only in-frame clones and is missing some. The table has over 100,000 clones, approximately 90% seen once. Sample: PBMCs, taken around atezolizumab (anti-PD-L1) treatment. The receptors shown here come from a man between 60 and 75 years old with urothelial cancer.

The chain couples TRBV19 to TRBJ1-5; D might be TRBD1 (5 bases). CDR3 length: 15 residues. Germline loops: CDR1 LNHDA, CDR2 SQIVND (reference sequence). The V end lost 5 bases, the J end lost 6 bases, and 17 bases lay between the germline ends. DNA for the CDR3: TGTGCCAGTAGTGGAGTCCGGGGGGGAAGTCAGCCCCAGCATTTT. Its translation is CASSGVRGGSQPQHF.

V gene TRBV6-4 combines with J gene TRBJ2-1; 10 positions match TRBD2. CDR1 MRHNA and CDR2 SNTAGT come from the germline V gene. The CDR3 is 16 residues long. V dropped 0 bases and J dropped 7; count of bases not matched to a gene: 6. The CDR3: CASSDSRLAGANEQFF. The CDR3 DNA sequence: TGTGCCAGCAGTGACTCGAGGCTAGCGGGAGCGAATGAGCAGTTCTTC.